The 3 T cell receptor beta chains given below trace back to one sample, sequenced in a study of shared clonotypes between healthy human individuals. Only in-frame clones appear in the TCRdb table, and some are missing; sequencing was by immunoSEQ multiplex PCR. This sample yields around 1,000,000 clones, of which approximately 77% are seen a single time; about 0.94% belongs to the top ten. Sequenced material: memory CD4+ T cells from PBMCs. Stated subset: CD45RA-negative fraction. These receptors all come from a man younger than 35 in good health. Some clones in this sample may be carry-over from other donors' samples.

V gene TRBV6-1 combines with J gene TRBJ1-3; D unresolved. CDR1 MNHNS and CDR2 SASEGT come from the germline V gene. This CDR3 region has 15 residues. The ends were cut back, 2 bases at V and 3 bases at J, with 11 bases in the middle. CDR3 bases: TGTGCCAGCAGTGAAAGTAGTTGGGGTGGAAACACCATATATTTT. The encoded protein is CASSESSWGGNTIYF.

J is TRBJ2-1 and V is TRBV30; D ambiguous. Germline CDR1 and CDR2: GTSNPN and SVGIG (reference sequence). Between the trimmed V and J ends, which lost 0 bases and 10 bases, there was a span of 13 bases. CDR3 length equals 13 residues. The CDR3 sequence is CAWSVIVAHEQFF. CDR3 nucleotide sequence: TGTGCCTGGAGTGTAATCGTGGCTCACGAGCAGTTCTTC.

The CDR3 DNA reads TGTGCCAGCAGTTTATCGACAGCTAGCAATCAGCCCCAGCATTTT. Its protein is CASSLSTASNQPQHF. The J gene is TRBJ1-5, the V gene TRBV27, with D possibly TRBD1 on 5 matching bases. Trimming took off 0 bases at V and 0 bases at J, with 6 bases between the two ends. The CDR3 runs to 15 residues. Germline loops: CDR1 MNHEY, CDR2 SMNVEV (reference sequence).